The T cell receptor (beta chain) described here comes from a study of blood T cell repertoires in COVID-19. Study-level information: Acute and convalescent COVID-19 samples came from the United States, Italy and Spain. The cDNA or gDNA used as material had been derived from T cells, B-cell-depleted T cells, or PBMCs.

CDR3 size: 15 residues. Germline V gives CDR1 KGHSH, CDR2 LQKENI. The germline V and J ends were trimmed by 0 bases and 2 bases, with 10 bases remaining between them. Authors' analysis steps: Nucleated cell counts were estimated from reference gene primer amplification. Libraries were prepared by immunoSEQ multiplex PCR; TCRdb keeps only in-frame clonotypes and omits some of them. That table is the source of V, J and clone size, and D and trimming were worked out from the DNA. The data contain approximately 400,000 clones, about four fifths of them singletons. The J gene is TRBJ2-5, the V gene TRBV18, with a weak D call TRBD2 (5 bases). This TCR was sampled from a human donor with acute or convalescent COVID-19. The donor label of this sample is uncertain. The sample taken for sequencing was peripheral blood. The CDR3 is CASSPPRGLQETQYF. The DNA of the CDR3 is TGTGCCAGCTCACCACCACGGGGATTGCAAGAGACCCAGTACTTC.